The 13 T cell receptor beta chains below all came from one sample that was sequenced in a study of CD8 T cells in Susac syndrome (dated by TCRdb to between 2018 and 2021). Libraries were prepared through the immunoSEQ multiplex PCR assay. RNA was extracted using the RNeasy kit, and roughly 0.5 to 1 microgram was reverse transcribed with random hexamers. TCRdb passed the public sequencing reads through fastp at Q25 and MiXCR, retaining productive beta sequences. Each entry merges the rows of one CDR3 protein and shows their most common DNA and genes. The sample data list under 250,000 distinct CDR3 sequences, and about 94% of these were observed just once. The ten largest clones represent about 0.14% of the sample. Input material: CD4+ T cells from PBMCs. These receptors originate from a human donor with Susac syndrome.

This chain links TRBV6-1 with TRBJ2-6; 12 positions match TRBD1. The CDR3 totals 18 residues. J was trimmed by 13 bases and V by 5 bases; bases with no gene match: 18. Per the germline V gene, CDR1 is MNHNS and CDR2 is SASEGT. The CDR3 region has the DNA TGTGCCAGCAGTCCTACCCTACCCGGGACAGGGGGCCACCAGGTCCTGACTTTC. Its translation is CASSPTLPGTGGHQVLTF.

The chain recombines TRBV12-3 or TRBV12-4 with TRBJ1-2; TRBD1 is a possible D gene (6 bases). The CDR3 is 15 amino acids. Trimming removed 5 bases from V and 3 bases from J, with 16 bases in between. CDR3 sequence (DNA): TGTGCCAGCAGTCTCCCCCCCCACAGGGACTATGGCTACACCTTC. It is translated as CASSLPPHRDYGYTF.

This clonotype was recorded only once. V and J are TRBV5-1 and TRBJ1-3, with a weak D call TRBD1 (5 bases). The CDR3 has 15 amino acids. Germline CDR1 reads SGHRS; CDR2 reads YFSETQ. With 0 bases removed from V and 5 bases from J, the gap between germline ends came to 12 bases. CDR3: CASSLEPRERNTIYF. The CDR3 DNA reads as TGCGCCAGCAGCTTGGAACCCAGGGAAAGAAACACCATATATTTT.

V gene TRBV3-1 combines with J gene TRBJ1-4; D is perhaps TRBD1 (5 bases). Germline assignment: CDR1 LGHDT and CDR2 YNNKEL (reference sequence). Deletions cut 0 bases from V and 4 bases from J, with 12 bases between. This CDR3 contains 16 residues. The CDR3 DNA is TGTGCCAGCAGCCAAGATTCCGGGACGGGTAATGAAAAACTGTTTTTT. The encoded protein is CASSQDSGTGNEKLFF.

The V and J genes are TRBV6-5 and TRBJ1-4; 8 bases fit TRBD1. The CDR3 covers 14 residues. The V segment lost 4 bases and the J segment 6 bases; nucleotides outside the gene matches: 4. In germline, CDR1 is MNHEY, CDR2 SVGAGI. The CDR3 DNA is TGTGCCAGCAGTTCCCCGGACAGGGATGAAAAACTGTTTTTT. The encoded protein is CASSSPDRDEKLFF.

The table lists this clonotype with a count of one. An end of the junction does not agree with germline; a read error may underlie this. This rearrangement joins TRBV20-1 to TRBJ1-1; D uncertain. The CDR3 is 11 amino acids. Germline CDR1 DFQATT, CDR2 SNEGSKA (reference sequence). The chain's CDR3 is CSARDKIEAFF. The CDR3 region has the DNA TGCAGTGCGAGAGACAAGATTGAAGCTTTCTTT.

The genes are TRBV11-2 and TRBJ2-1; D remains ambiguous. Germline V CDR1 and CDR2: SGHAT, FQNNGV. This CDR3 has 16 amino acids. Trimming cost V 5 bases and J 3 bases, with 17 bases left between them. This CDR3 reads CASSPFGNGDYNEQFF. CDR3 nucleotides: TGTGCCAGCAGCCCCTTCGGTAACGGAGACTACAATGAGCAGTTCTTC.

The J gene is TRBJ2-5, the V gene TRBV5-1; the match to TRBD2 covers 9 bases. Germline CDR1 reads SGHRS; CDR2 reads YFSETQ. V shed 4 bases, J shed 5 bases, and the junction held 12 bases outside the gene matches. The CDR3 covers 16 residues. In nucleotides, the CDR3 is TGCGCCAGCAGCACGCGGCCTAGCGGGGATGTGGAGACCCAGTACTTC. Its protein product is CASSTRPSGDVETQYF.

This clonotype was observed a single time. The chain couples TRBV4-2 to TRBJ1-2; no clear D. In germline, CDR1 is LGHNA, CDR2 YNFKEQ. The CDR3 has 14 amino acids. The V end was cut by 3 bases, the J end by 4 bases, with 12 bases between. In DNA form, the CDR3 reads TGTGCCAGCAGCCAGGAGACGGTTATCTATGGCTACACCTTC. This encodes CASSQETVIYGYTF.

The CDR3 region has the DNA TGTGCCAGCAGTTACAGGGCAGGGGGCCACGAAAAACTGTTTTTT. Protein: CASSYRAGGHEKLFF. This chain connects TRBV6-5 to TRBJ1-4, with TRBD1 identical over 8 bases. This CDR3 is built from 15 residues. CDR1 is MNHEY, CDR2 SVGAGI, per germline. Trimming removed 2 bases from V and 8 bases from J; junction bases left unmatched: 7.

V usage is TRBV30 and J usage is TRBJ1-1; D is perhaps TRBD1 (5 bases). Germline CDR1 reads GTSNPN; CDR2 reads SVGIG (reference sequence). The V and J ends lost 0 bases and 10 bases respectively, with 12 bases between them. This CDR3 is 12 amino acids long. The CDR3 nucleotides read TGTGCCTGGAGTGTACAGGCAGTTGGAGCTTTCTTT. Residues: CAWSVQAVGAFF.

The chain uses TRBV5-5 and TRBJ1-5; weak D call: TRBD1 (5 bases). The V gene lost 4 bases and the J gene lost 2 bases, with 13 bases spanning the gap. The CDR3 covers 15 residues. CDR1 and CDR2 from the germline V gene are SGHKS and YYEKEE (reference sequence). CDR3 sequence: CASSPQGGGNQPQHF. The CDR3 DNA sequence: TGTGCCAGCAGCCCCCAGGGAGGAGGCAATCAGCCCCAGCATTTT.

The rearrangement uses TRBV4-3 and TRBJ2-3, with 14 bases identical to TRBD2. The CDR3 has 20 residues. J lost 3 bases, V lost 2 bases, and 13 bases had no gene match. Germline V gene data show CDR1 as LGHNA and CDR2 as YSLEER. CDR3 nucleotide sequence: TGCGCCAGCAGCCAAACCCCGACTAGCGGGGGGGCCGTCCTTACAGATACGCAGTATTTT. It encodes CASSQTPTSGGAVLTDTQYF.